The 9 T cell receptor beta chains below come from one sample, sequenced in a study of shared clonotypes between healthy human individuals. Profiling relied on immunoSEQ multiplex PCR, and the TCRdb table lists in-frame clones only, not all of them. Among 2 million or so clones listed, roughly 95% were seen once. CD8 cells classed as naive were CD45RO-negative and positively selected for CCR7, excluding terminally differentiated effector memory CD45RA+ cells. The sample consisted of naive CD8+ T cells sorted from blood. These receptors were taken from a man aged 18 to 30 in good health.

A note on this clone: Other DNA sequences in this specimen translate into the identical CDR3. CDR3 amino acids: CASSLAGGPYNEQFF. As DNA, the CDR3 is TGTGCCAGCAGCTTAGCAGGGGGGCCATACAATGAGCAGTTCTTC. The chain employs TRBV13 and TRBJ2-1; D is perhaps TRBD1 (7 bases). Germline V gene data show CDR1 as PRHDT and CDR2 as FYEKMQ (reference sequence). The V end was cut by 1 base, the J end by 4 bases, with 11 bases between. This CDR3 spans 15 amino acids.

V and J are TRBV9 and TRBJ2-7; D is possibly TRBD1 or TRBD2 (6 bases each). V dropped 0 bases and J dropped 2 bases, with 12 bases sitting between them. Germline CDR1 and CDR2: SGDLS and YYNGEE. This CDR3 spans 15 amino acids. CDR3 coding DNA: TGTGCCAGCAGCGTAGGGGGGGCAGCTACCTACGAGCAGTACTTC. It yields the protein CASSVGGAATYEQYF.

This clone was seen once. The chain combines TRBV27 with TRBJ2-1; 14 bases line up with TRBD2. CDR3 size: 16 residues. The ends lost 6 bases at V and 7 bases at J; junction bases unmatched: 8. In germline, CDR1 is MNHEY, CDR2 SMNVEV (reference sequence). CDR3 coding DNA: TGTGCCAGCAGAACCGGGACTAGCGGGAGACTGAATGAGCAGTTCTTC. This encodes CASRTGTSGRLNEQFF.

The genes are TRBV29-1 and TRBJ2-5; D remains unclear. Germline values: CDR1 SQVTM, CDR2 ANQGSEA. The CDR3 has 12 residues. V lost 3 bases and J lost 7, with 12 bases in between. CDR3 sequence: CSVDSSRATQYF. In DNA, the CDR3 is TGCAGCGTTGACAGCAGTAGGGCGACCCAGTACTTC. Filled out from reference TRBV29-1 and TRBJ2-5, the complete variable domain reads SAVISQKPSRDICQRGTSLTIQCQVDSQVTMMFWYRQQPGQSLTLIATANQGSEATYESGFVIDKFPISRPNLTFSTLTVSNMSPEDSSIYLCSVDSSRATQYFGPGTRLLVL.

This chain connects TRBV11-2 to TRBJ2-5; D may be TRBD1 or TRBD2 (6 bases each). This CDR3 has 14 residues. Trimming removed 3 bases from V and 3 bases from J, with 11 bases in between. From germline, CDR1 is SGHAT and CDR2 FQNNGV. This chain's CDR3 is CASSFLGGEETQYF. As DNA, the CDR3 is TGTGCCAGCAGCTTTTTGGGGGGCGAAGAGACCCAGTACTTC.

This clone showed up just once. Because the CDR3 is missing its conserved closing phenylalanine or tryptophan, this is likely a read error. Because the CDR3's place on the DNA is in doubt, the DNA is left out and the CDR3 is given as listed by TCRdb. The chain has TRBV30 and TRBJ1-2; the tabulated D call, TRBD1, remains unverified against the DNA. Germline V CDR1 and CDR2: GTSNPN, SVGIG (reference sequence). The CDR3 is 15 amino acids in total, end residues counted. Here the CDR3 reads CAWSVSVRQLYGCTI.

The chain recombines TRBV7-8 with TRBJ2-1; unclear D gene. The length of the CDR3 is 13 residues. V was cut by 0 bases and J by 10 bases, with 10 bases left in between. Germline CDR1 reads SGHVS; CDR2 reads FQNEAQ. The CDR3 DNA reads as TGTGCCAGCAGCTTAGCGCTAGTCGGGGAGCAGTTCTTC. It is translated as CASSLALVGEQFF.

The chain carries TRBV13 and TRBJ1-1; D is perhaps TRBD1 (6 bases). This CDR3 region has 14 residues. V was trimmed by 4 bases and J by 2 bases, leaving 11 bases between them. Germline assignment: CDR1 PRHDT and CDR2 FYEKMQ (reference sequence). Here the CDR3 DNA reads TGTGCCAGCAGCTGGGGCAGGGGAAACACTGAAGCTTTCTTT. Translation gives CASSWGRGNTEAFF.

The V gene is TRBV29-1, the J gene TRBJ2-1; 8 bases map to TRBD1. The CDR3 is 17 amino acids. Germline CDR1 reads SQVTM; CDR2 reads ANQGSEA. V trimming: 0 bases; J trimming: 10 bases; junction bases outside the gene matches: 17. The CDR3 loop reads CSVEDLPDRVYSVEQFF. In DNA, the CDR3 is TGCAGCGTTGAAGATCTCCCGGACAGGGTCTACTCGGTAGAGCAGTTCTTC.